The 2 T cell receptor beta chains in this list originate from one sample, sequenced in a study of Graves' ophthalmopathy and Graves' hyperthyroidism. RNA transcripts were the template, and TCR beta CDR3 regions were amplified from them. HTBI-primed RT-PCR formed the first round, and a multiplex PCR formed the second. TCRdb itself ran the multiplex PCR reads through MiXCR, one entry per CDR3 protein. The data hold 560,000 or so distinct CDR3 sequences, with under 45% observed a single time. Sequencing was carried out using peripheral blood or thyroid tissue (not recorded which). The source of these receptors is an adult man with Graves' hyperthyroidism.

The J gene is TRBJ1-4, the V gene TRBV7-9; TRBD1 might be the D (6 bases). The CDR3 is 14 amino acids. V was cut by 4 bases and J by 7 bases, with 13 bases left in between. CDR1 SEHNR and CDR2 FQNEAQ come from the germline V gene (reference sequence). CDR3 coding DNA: TGTGCCAGCAGCTCCGGGGGCGCGGGTGAAAAACTGTTTTTT. Protein product: CASSSGGAGEKLFF. The full variable domain, its missing parts supplied by reference TRBV7-9 and TRBJ1-4, is DTGVSQNPRHKITKRGQNVTFRCDPISEHNRLYWYRQTLGQGPEFLTYFQNEAQLEKSRLLSDRFSAERPKGSFSTLEIQRTEQGDSAMYLCASSSGGAGEKLFFGSGTQLSVL.

The V call is TRBV7-9, the J call TRBJ1-2; 9 nucleotides agree with TRBD1. This CDR3 has 14 residues. CDR1 and CDR2 (germline): SEHNR, FQNEAQ (reference sequence). After removal of 5 bases from V and 4 bases from J, the junction contained 5 bases not matched to a gene. The CDR3 DNA sequence: TGTGCCAGCAGCATGGGACAGGGAAGCTATGGCTACACCTTC. It codes for CASSMGQGSYGYTF.